Presented here are 5 T cell receptor beta chains from one specimen sequenced in a study of blood T cell repertoires in COVID-19. Libraries were prepared by immunoSEQ multiplex PCR; TCRdb keeps only in-frame clonotypes and omits some of them. The sample includes around 250,000 clones, approximately 88% seen only once; the top ten take 10%. Sequencing was performed on peripheral blood. These TCRs come from a woman in her seventies with COVID-19, enrolled during active disease.

The gene calls are TRBV9 and TRBJ2-1, with D hard to call. The germline V and J ends were trimmed by 4 bases and 9 bases, with 11 bases remaining between them. The germline V gene has CDR1 SGDLS and CDR2 YYNGEE. The CDR3 contains 12 residues. The CDR3 is CASSPGSTEQFF. The CDR3 DNA is TGTGCCAGCAGCCCCGGGTCGACTGAGCAGTTCTTC.

This clone was counted once. This chain links TRBV2 with TRBJ1-3, with D hard to call. Germline V gives CDR1 SNHLY, CDR2 FYNNEI. V was trimmed by 8 bases and J by 4 bases, leaving 15 bases between them. This CDR3 has 14 amino acids. CDR3 protein: CASFPNSIGNTIYF. The CDR3 DNA follows: TGTGCCAGCTTTCCGAACAGCATCGGAAACACCATATATTTT.

The rearrangement uses TRBV7-8 and TRBJ2-1; 7 bases line up with TRBD2. The CDR3 totals 15 residues. The J segment lost 4 bases and the V segment lost 8 bases, leaving 11 bases of the junction unmatched. CDR1 is SGHVS and CDR2 is FQNEAQ in the germline V gene. CDR3: CASQHGAGDYNEQFF. DNA of the CDR3: TGTGCCAGCCAACATGGGGCGGGAGATTACAATGAGCAGTTCTTC. Combining the CDR3 with reference TRBV7-8 and TRBJ2-1 gives the whole variable domain GAGVSQSPRYKVAKRGQDVALRCDPISGHVSLFWYQQALGQGPEFLTYFQNEAQLDKSGLPSDRFFAERPEGSVSTLKIQRTQQEDSAVYLCASQHGAGDYNEQFFGPGTRLTVL.

The V gene is TRBV4-1, the J gene TRBJ1-4, with D possibly matching TRBD1 (6 bases). CDR3 length equals 14 residues. CDR1 MGHRA and CDR2 YSYEKL come from the germline V gene. The V and J ends lost 4 bases and 7 bases respectively, with 13 bases between them. The CDR3 loop is CASSLLQGGEKLFF. For the CDR3, the DNA is TGCGCCAGCAGCCTTCTACAGGGTGGTGAAAAACTGTTTTTT.

The V gene is TRBV30, the J gene TRBJ1-2; 11 nucleotides align to TRBD1. Germline lookup yields CDR1 GTSNPN and CDR2 SVGIG (reference sequence). J was trimmed by 5 bases and V by 1 base; bases with no gene match: 3. CDR3 length: 14 amino acids. CDR3 sequence reads: CAWSAGQGEYGYTF. In DNA form, the CDR3 reads TGTGCCTGGAGTGCGGGACAGGGGGAGTATGGCTACACCTTC.